This is a list of T cell receptor beta chains from one sample in a study of control samples from healthy donors and cancer patients. The repertoire was sequenced with immunoSEQ multiplex PCR; TCRdb's copy has only in-frame clones and lacks some. The sample consists of more than 85,000 clones, more than 85% of them appearing once. The sample consisted of blood. These receptors all come from a woman in her fifties or sixties in good health. Both conserved end residues are part of each CDR3. Fields, in order: J gene, V gene, clone size, D gene, CDR3 protein, CDR3 DNA. A D gene is named only where the DNA matches it firmly. The size entry is marked missing in some rows and otherwise reads once, few, many or a size class.

j_call: TRBJ1-1
v_call: TRBV6-5
clone_size: .
d_call: .
cdr3_aa: CASSFRRTNTEAFF
cdr3_nt: TGTGCCAGCAGTTTCAGACGGACGAACACTGAAGCTTTCTTT

j_call: TRBJ2-3
v_call: TRBV29-1
clone_size: .
d_call: .
cdr3_aa: CSAGGLIKLDTQYF
cdr3_nt: TGCAGCGCCGGCGGGCTAATAAAGTTAGATACGCAGTATTTT

j_call: TRBJ1-5
v_call: TRBV6-5
clone_size: once
d_call: .
cdr3_aa: CASRTGGGENQPQHF
cdr3_nt: TGTGCCAGCAGGACCGGGGGGGGCGAAAATCAGCCCCAGCATTTT

j_call: TRBJ1-5
v_call: TRBV5-5
clone_size: .
d_call: TRBD1
cdr3_aa: CASSRDRNQPQHF
cdr3_nt: TGTGCCAGCAGCCGGGACAGAAATCAGCCCCAGCATTTT

j_call: TRBJ1-1
v_call: TRBV12-3/TRBV12-4
clone_size: .
d_call: .
cdr3_aa: CASSLRVNTEAFF
cdr3_nt: TGTGCCAGCAGTTTACGGGTGAACACTGAAGCTTTCTTT

j_call: TRBJ2-4
v_call: TRBV24-1
clone_size: .
d_call: .
cdr3_aa: CATSESELGAKNIQYF
cdr3_nt: TGTGCCACCAGTGAGTCGGAATTGGGCGCCAAAAACATTCAGTACTTC

j_call: TRBJ2-5
v_call: TRBV6-5
clone_size: once
d_call: TRBD1
cdr3_aa: CASSYGQGIGETQYF
cdr3_nt: TGTGCCAGCAGTTACGGACAGGGGATCGGAGAGACCCAGTACTTC

j_call: TRBJ2-7
v_call: TRBV9
clone_size: .
d_call: TRBD2
cdr3_aa: CASSVVGGAYEQYF
cdr3_nt: TGTGCCAGCAGCGTAGTTGGGGGGGCCTACGAGCAGTACTTC

j_call: TRBJ2-2
v_call: TRBV30
clone_size: .
d_call: TRBD1
cdr3_aa: CAWSYRGQGGPGELFF
cdr3_nt: TGTGCCTGGAGTTATCGAGGACAGGGGGGACCCGGGGAGCTGTTTTTT

j_call: TRBJ1-1
v_call: TRBV30
clone_size: .
d_call: .
cdr3_aa: CAWHFLVGSMNTEAFF
cdr3_nt: TGTGCCTGGCATTTCCTCGTGGGCAGCATGAACACTGAAGCTTTCTTT

j_call: TRBJ2-3
v_call: TRBV6-2/TRBV6-3
clone_size: .
d_call: TRBD2
cdr3_aa: CASSYSGTSGRVTQYF
cdr3_nt: TGTGCCAGCAGTTACTCCGGGACTAGCGGGAGAGTTACGCAGTATTTT

j_call: TRBJ1-1
v_call: TRBV27
clone_size: .
d_call: .
cdr3_aa: CASASGGYTEAFF
cdr3_nt: TGTGCCAGCGCCTCGGGGGGGTACACTGAAGCTTTCTTT

j_call: TRBJ1-6
v_call: TRBV7-2
clone_size: few
d_call: .
cdr3_aa: CASSPPPPASSPLHF
cdr3_nt: TGTGCCAGCAGCCCACCCCCCCCAGCGAGTTCACCCCTCCACTTT

j_call: TRBJ1-3
v_call: TRBV30
clone_size: .
d_call: .
cdr3_aa: CAWSAGTFTIYF
cdr3_nt: TGTGCCTGGAGTGCGGGGACGTTCACCATATATTTT

j_call: TRBJ2-3
v_call: TRBV27
clone_size: .
d_call: .
cdr3_aa: CASSLGSRTDTQYF
cdr3_nt: TGTGCCAGCAGTTTAGGCAGTCGCACAGATACGCAGTATTTT

j_call: TRBJ1-6
v_call: TRBV21-1
clone_size: .
d_call: .
cdr3_aa: CASTNGGASNSPLHF
cdr3_nt: TGTGCCAGCACGAACGGGGGGGCATCTAATTCACCCCTCCACTTT

j_call: TRBJ1-1
v_call: TRBV30
clone_size: .
d_call: .
cdr3_aa: CAWSVTGHTEAFF
cdr3_nt: TGTGCCTGGAGTGTCACGGGGCATACTGAAGCTTTCTTT

j_call: TRBJ2-7
v_call: TRBV30
clone_size: .
d_call: .
cdr3_aa: CAVWGHGIEQYF
cdr3_nt: TGTGCCGTTTGGGGTCACGGGATCGAGCAGTACTTC

j_call: TRBJ1-1
v_call: TRBV14
clone_size: .
d_call: .
cdr3_aa: CASSQDPRGNTEAFF
cdr3_nt: TGTGCCAGCAGCCAAGACCCCCGGGGGAACACTGAAGCTTTCTTT

j_call: TRBJ2-1
v_call: TRBV7-9
clone_size: few
d_call: .
cdr3_aa: CASSLTGPYNEQFF
cdr3_nt: TGTGCCAGCAGCTTGACAGGACCGTACAATGAGCAGTTCTTC

j_call: TRBJ2-1
v_call: TRBV13
clone_size: .
d_call: .
cdr3_aa: CASSFLAANNEQFF
cdr3_nt: TGTGCCAGCAGCTTCCTGGCGGCCAACAATGAGCAGTTCTTC

j_call: TRBJ1-2
v_call: TRBV6-5
clone_size: .
d_call: .
cdr3_aa: CASSRDRHQTYGYTF
cdr3_nt: TGTGCCAGCAGTCGGGACCGCCACCAGACCTATGGCTACACCTTC

j_call: TRBJ2-5
v_call: TRBV27
clone_size: .
d_call: .
cdr3_aa: CASSLYEGSETQYF
cdr3_nt: TGTGCCAGCAGTTTATACGAGGGCTCGGAGACCCAGTACTTC

j_call: TRBJ2-3
v_call: TRBV24-1
clone_size: .
d_call: .
cdr3_aa: CATSDPGTGAGDTQYF
cdr3_nt: TGTGCCACCAGTGACCCCGGGACCGGGGCAGGAGATACGCAGTATTTT

j_call: TRBJ2-5
v_call: TRBV7-9
clone_size: .
d_call: .
cdr3_aa: CASSLIVAGVGYGETQYF
cdr3_nt: TGTGCCAGCAGCTTAATTGTAGCTGGCGTCGGCTATGGGGAGACCCAGTACTTC

j_call: TRBJ1-5
v_call: TRBV7-3
clone_size: .
d_call: .
cdr3_aa: CASSVDSNQPQHF
cdr3_nt: TGTGCCAGCAGCGTCGACAGCAATCAGCCCCAGCATTTT

j_call: TRBJ1-1
v_call: TRBV29-1
clone_size: .
d_call: .
cdr3_aa: CSVEGRLNTEAFF
cdr3_nt: TGCAGCGTTGAGGGACGGCTGAACACTGAAGCTTTCTTT

j_call: TRBJ2-2
v_call: TRBV18
clone_size: once
d_call: TRBD2
cdr3_aa: CASSPRLAGDSTGELFF
cdr3_nt: TGTGCCAGCTCACCCCGACTAGCGGGAGATAGCACCGGGGAGCTGTTTTTT

j_call: TRBJ1-2
v_call: TRBV30
clone_size: .
d_call: .
cdr3_aa: CAWSVGLGYTF
cdr3_nt: TGTGCCTGGAGTGTTGGTCTTGGCTACACCTTC

j_call: TRBJ2-1
v_call: TRBV27
clone_size: .
d_call: TRBD2
cdr3_aa: CASSLSKLAGVLKQFF
cdr3_nt: TGTGCCAGCAGTTTATCTAAACTAGCGGGCGTCCTCAAGCAGTTCTTC

j_call: TRBJ2-3
v_call: TRBV7-9
clone_size: .
d_call: TRBD2
cdr3_aa: CASSSWTSATDTQYF
cdr3_nt: TGTGCCAGCAGCTCCTGGACTAGCGCCACAGATACGCAGTATTTT

j_call: TRBJ2-6
v_call: TRBV27
clone_size: .
d_call: .
cdr3_aa: CASSPRWGISSGANVLTF
cdr3_nt: TGTGCCAGCAGTCCGCGATGGGGGATTAGCTCTGGGGCCAACGTCCTGACTTTC

j_call: TRBJ2-5
v_call: TRBV13
clone_size: once
d_call: TRBD2
cdr3_aa: CASSPGLAGVGEETQYF
cdr3_nt: TGTGCCAGCAGCCCGGGACTAGCGGGAGTAGGGGAAGAGACCCAGTACTTC

j_call: TRBJ2-1
v_call: TRBV7-2
clone_size: .
d_call: .
cdr3_aa: CASSLGSQVANEQFF
cdr3_nt: TGTGCCAGCAGCTTAGGGTCACAAGTTGCCAATGAGCAGTTCTTC

j_call: TRBJ2-5
v_call: TRBV7-6
clone_size: .
d_call: .
cdr3_aa: CASSLTPPRDEETQYF
cdr3_nt: TGTGCCAGCAGCTTAACCCCCCCCCGGGACGAAGAGACCCAGTACTTC

j_call: TRBJ2-7
v_call: TRBV7-9
clone_size: .
d_call: .
cdr3_aa: CASSLQGAYEQYF
cdr3_nt: TGTGCCAGCAGCTTACAAGGGGCCTACGAGCAGTACTTC

j_call: TRBJ1-1
v_call: TRBV15
clone_size: .
d_call: TRBD1
cdr3_aa: CATRGQGMIMNTEAFF
cdr3_nt: TGTGCCACCAGAGGACAGGGGATGATAATGAACACTGAAGCTTTCTTT

j_call: TRBJ1-1
v_call: TRBV7-2
clone_size: once
d_call: .
cdr3_aa: CASSLYLNTEAFF
cdr3_nt: TGTGCCAGCAGCTTGTACTTAAACACTGAAGCTTTCTTT

j_call: TRBJ1-5
v_call: TRBV2
clone_size: .
d_call: .
cdr3_aa: CASNYRYQPQHF
cdr3_nt: TGTGCCAGCAATTACAGATATCAGCCCCAGCATTTT

j_call: TRBJ1-1
v_call: TRBV27
clone_size: .
d_call: TRBD1
cdr3_aa: CASRRRDRGGGTEAFF
cdr3_nt: TGTGCCAGCAGGCGCCGGGACAGGGGAGGTGGGACTGAAGCTTTCTTT

j_call: TRBJ2-5
v_call: TRBV6-5
clone_size: .
d_call: TRBD2
cdr3_aa: CASSFGTSQETQYF
cdr3_nt: TGTGCCAGCAGTTTCGGGACTAGTCAAGAGACCCAGTACTTC

j_call: TRBJ2-2
v_call: TRBV2
clone_size: .
d_call: .
cdr3_aa: CASGERRNLNTGELFF
cdr3_nt: TGTGCCAGCGGGGAAAGGCGCAACCTGAACACCGGGGAGCTGTTTTTT

j_call: TRBJ2-2
v_call: TRBV7-2
clone_size: .
d_call: TRBD2
cdr3_aa: CASSFRGGFTPGELFF
cdr3_nt: TGTGCCAGCAGCTTCCGGGGGGGGTTTACCCCCGGGGAGCTGTTTTTT

j_call: TRBJ2-3
v_call: TRBV6-5
clone_size: .
d_call: .
cdr3_aa: CASTRASSTDTQYF
cdr3_nt: TGTGCCAGCACCCGGGCCTCTAGCACAGATACGCAGTATTTT

j_call: TRBJ1-6
v_call: TRBV7-9
clone_size: .
d_call: .
cdr3_aa: CASSLGDSPLHF
cdr3_nt: TGTGCCAGCAGCTTAGGGGATTCACCCCTCCACTTT

j_call: TRBJ2-2
v_call: TRBV2
clone_size: .
d_call: TRBD1
cdr3_aa: CASRQGSTGELFF
cdr3_nt: TGTGCCAGCCGACAGGGGAGTACCGGGGAGCTGTTTTTT

j_call: TRBJ1-1
v_call: TRBV18
clone_size: .
d_call: .
cdr3_aa: CASSFIRGIDTEAFF
cdr3_nt: TGTGCCAGCTCCTTCATCCGGGGAATCGACACTGAAGCTTTCTTT

j_call: TRBJ2-3
v_call: TRBV9
clone_size: .
d_call: .
cdr3_aa: CASSFQGDTQYF
cdr3_nt: TGTGCCAGCAGCTTCCAGGGCGATACGCAGTATTTT

j_call: TRBJ2-2
v_call: TRBV11-3
clone_size: .
d_call: .
cdr3_aa: CASSLDFVGELFF
cdr3_nt: TGTGCCAGCAGCTTAGACTTTGTCGGGGAGCTGTTTTTT

j_call: TRBJ2-5
v_call: TRBV19
clone_size: .
d_call: TRBD1
cdr3_aa: CASSSGTGGRETQYF
cdr3_nt: TGTGCCAGTAGTTCCGGAACAGGGGGCAGGGAGACCCAGTACTTC

j_call: TRBJ1-4
v_call: TRBV9
clone_size: few
d_call: .
cdr3_aa: CASSPNPRVQNEKLFF
cdr3_nt: TGTGCCAGCAGCCCAAACCCCAGGGTCCAAAATGAAAAACTGTTTTTT

j_call: TRBJ2-1
v_call: TRBV19
clone_size: once
d_call: TRBD2
cdr3_aa: CASTLSGGGYNEQFF
cdr3_nt: TGTGCCAGTACCTTGAGCGGGGGTGGCTACAATGAGCAGTTCTTC

j_call: TRBJ2-1
v_call: TRBV5-4
clone_size: .
d_call: TRBD2
cdr3_aa: CASSLPGLAGRNEQFF
cdr3_nt: TGTGCCAGCAGCCTCCCCGGACTAGCGGGGAGGAATGAGCAGTTCTTC

j_call: TRBJ2-7
v_call: TRBV5-1
clone_size: .
d_call: TRBD1
cdr3_aa: CASSLQGAVYEQYF
cdr3_nt: TGCGCCAGCAGCTTACAGGGGGCAGTCTACGAGCAGTACTTC

j_call: TRBJ1-5
v_call: TRBV6-6
clone_size: .
d_call: .
cdr3_aa: CASSSPVQPQHF
cdr3_nt: TGTGCCAGCAGCAGCCCCGTCCAGCCCCAGCATTTT

j_call: TRBJ2-4
v_call: TRBV6-4
clone_size: .
d_call: .
cdr3_aa: CASSAGGQNIQYF
cdr3_nt: TGTGCCAGCAGCGCCGGGGGTCAGAACATTCAGTACTTC

j_call: TRBJ2-1
v_call: TRBV5-1
clone_size: .
d_call: .
cdr3_aa: CASSLEGDIYNEQFF
cdr3_nt: TGCGCCAGCAGCTTGGAGGGGGACATTTACAATGAGCAGTTCTTC